The next 3 T cell receptor beta chains were all read from a single sample in a study of human T cells and chemical hapten exposure. Time point noted: patch test 2, 6 weeks after DPC sensitization. Documented treatment: therapeutic diphenylcyclopropenone sensitization with weekly scalp DPC. TCRdb independently ran MiXCR on the RACE reads; one entry per CDR3 protein. The profile covers around 130,000 distinct CDR3 sequences, with roughly 10% appearing a single time and around 1.4% taken by the ten largest. The sample consisted of whole blood, taken in connection with sensitization to the hapten diphenylcyclopropenone (DPC). The source of these receptors is a woman aged 45-65 years with alopecia areata. Some clones in this sample may be carry-over from other donors' samples.

This clonotype was seen many times. V is TRBV27 and J is TRBJ2-7, with TRBD2 as a possible D gene (5 bases). Trimming removed 0 bases at V and 2 bases at J, with 11 bases between. The CDR3 consists of 15 residues. Germline V gene lookup returns CDR1 MNHEY and CDR2 SMNVEV (reference sequence). The CDR3 region has the DNA TGTGCCAGCAGTTTATCGGCCGGGGTAGCCTACGAGCAGTACTTC. Amino acids: CASSLSAGVAYEQYF.

The rearrangement links TRBV15 to TRBJ1-1; weak D call: TRBD1 (6 bases). This CDR3 has 14 residues. CDR1 is LNHNV, CDR2 YYDKDF, per germline (reference sequence). Trimming stripped 1 base from V and 1 base from J, with 7 bases between. The CDR3 bases are TGTGCCACCAGCAGAGTGGACAGGAACACTGAAGCTTTCTTT. Protein: CATSRVDRNTEAFF.

This clonotype has a handful of counts. The rearrangement links TRBV7-8 to TRBJ2-2, with D unresolved. Germline CDR1 reads SGHVS; CDR2 reads FQNEAQ. This CDR3 spans 11 amino acids. Trimming took 8 bases from V and 6 from J, leaving 7 bases between them. The CDR3 reads CASAPPGELFF. DNA for the CDR3: TGTGCCAGCGCCCCTCCCGGGGAGCTGTTTTTT.